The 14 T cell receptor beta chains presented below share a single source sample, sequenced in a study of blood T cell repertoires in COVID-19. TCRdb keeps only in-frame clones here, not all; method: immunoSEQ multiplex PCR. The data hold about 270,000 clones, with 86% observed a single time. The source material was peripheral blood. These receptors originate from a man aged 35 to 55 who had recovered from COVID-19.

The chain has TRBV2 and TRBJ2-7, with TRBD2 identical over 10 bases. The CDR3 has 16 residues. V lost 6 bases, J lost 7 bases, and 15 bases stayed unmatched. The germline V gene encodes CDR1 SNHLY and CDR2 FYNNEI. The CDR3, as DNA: TGTGCCAGCAGGACTTCTAGCGGGGGTGGTAGTCGAGAGCAGTACTTC. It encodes CASRTSSGGGSREQYF. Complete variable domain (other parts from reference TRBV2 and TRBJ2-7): EPEVTQTPSHQVTQMGQEVILRCVPISNHLYFYWYRQILGQKVEFLVSFYNNEISEKSEIFDDQFSVERPDGSNFTLKIRSTKLEDSAMYFCASRTSSGGGSREQYFGPGTRLTVT.

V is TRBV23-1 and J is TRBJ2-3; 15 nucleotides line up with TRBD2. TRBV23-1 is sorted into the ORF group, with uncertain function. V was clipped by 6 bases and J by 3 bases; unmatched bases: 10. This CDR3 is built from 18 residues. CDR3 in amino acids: CASSRRTSGRVMTDTQYF. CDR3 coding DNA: TGCGCCAGCAGCAGGAGGACTAGCGGGAGGGTAATGACAGATACGCAGTATTTT.

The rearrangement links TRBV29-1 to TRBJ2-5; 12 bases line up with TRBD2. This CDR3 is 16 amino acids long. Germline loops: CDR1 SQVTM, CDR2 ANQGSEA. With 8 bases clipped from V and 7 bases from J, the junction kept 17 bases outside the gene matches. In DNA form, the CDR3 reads TGCAGCATTACTTTACTAGCGGGGGGTTCCCCGTTGACCCAGTACTTC. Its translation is CSITLLAGGSPLTQYF.

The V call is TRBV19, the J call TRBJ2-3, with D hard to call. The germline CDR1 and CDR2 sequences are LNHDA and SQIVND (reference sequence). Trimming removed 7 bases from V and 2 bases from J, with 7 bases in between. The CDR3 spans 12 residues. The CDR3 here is CASIDFTDTQYF. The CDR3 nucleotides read TGTGCCAGTATCGACTTCACAGATACGCAGTATTTT.

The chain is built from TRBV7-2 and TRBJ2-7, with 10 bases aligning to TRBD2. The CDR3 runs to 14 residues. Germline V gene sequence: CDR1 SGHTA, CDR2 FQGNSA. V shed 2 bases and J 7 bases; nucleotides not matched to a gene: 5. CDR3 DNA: TGTGCCAGCAGCTTAACTAGCGGGGCGTTAGAGCAGTACTTC. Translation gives CASSLTSGALEQYF.

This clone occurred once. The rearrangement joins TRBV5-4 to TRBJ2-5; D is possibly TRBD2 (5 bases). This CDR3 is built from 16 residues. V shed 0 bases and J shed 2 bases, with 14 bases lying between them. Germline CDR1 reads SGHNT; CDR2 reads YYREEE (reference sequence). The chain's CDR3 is CASSLGYRTQQETQYF. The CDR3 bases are TGTGCCAGCAGCTTGGGTTATCGGACTCAACAAGAGACCCAGTACTTC.

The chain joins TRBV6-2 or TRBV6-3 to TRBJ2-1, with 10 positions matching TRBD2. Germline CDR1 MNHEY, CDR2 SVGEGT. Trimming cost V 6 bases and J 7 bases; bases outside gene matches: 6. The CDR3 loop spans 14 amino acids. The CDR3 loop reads CASRPSGSRNEQFF. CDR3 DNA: TGTGCCAGCAGACCTAGCGGGAGCCGTAATGAGCAGTTCTTC.

The CDR3 DNA reads TGTGCCAGCAGCCCCGCGCTGACAGGGAGTCTCCACGAGCAGTACTTC. This codes for CASSPALTGSLHEQYF. The chain has TRBV7-9 and TRBJ2-7; 7 bases are a match to TRBD1. The CDR3 is 16 residues long. J was trimmed by 5 bases and V by 5 bases; bases with no gene match: 15. Germline values: CDR1 SEHNR, CDR2 FQNEAQ (reference sequence).

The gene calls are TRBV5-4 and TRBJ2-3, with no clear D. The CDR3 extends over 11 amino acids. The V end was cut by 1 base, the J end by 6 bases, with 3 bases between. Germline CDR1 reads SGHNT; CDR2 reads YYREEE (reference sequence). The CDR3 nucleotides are TGTGCCAGCAGCTTGCGTGATACGCAGTATTTT. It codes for CASSLRDTQYF.

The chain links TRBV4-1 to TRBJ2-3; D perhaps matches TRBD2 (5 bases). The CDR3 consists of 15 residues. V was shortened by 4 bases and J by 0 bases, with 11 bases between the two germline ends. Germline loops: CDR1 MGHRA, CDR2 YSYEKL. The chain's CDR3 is CASSRDGKSTDTQYF. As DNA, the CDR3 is TGCGCCAGCAGCCGAGACGGGAAGAGCACAGATACGCAGTATTTT.

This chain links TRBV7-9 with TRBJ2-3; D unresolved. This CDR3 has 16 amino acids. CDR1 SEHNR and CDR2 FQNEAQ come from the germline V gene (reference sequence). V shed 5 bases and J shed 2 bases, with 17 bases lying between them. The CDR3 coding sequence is TGTGCCAGCAGCCCGGCTGGTCGGGTCCCCACAGATACGCAGTATTTT. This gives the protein CASSPAGRVPTDTQYF. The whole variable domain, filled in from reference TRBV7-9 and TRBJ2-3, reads DTGVSQNPRHKITKRGQNVTFRCDPISEHNRLYWYRQTLGQGPEFLTYFQNEAQLEKSRLLSDRFSAERPKGSFSTLEIQRTEQGDSAMYLCASSPAGRVPTDTQYFGPGTRLTVL.

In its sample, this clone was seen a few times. DNA for the CDR3: TGCGCCAGCAGCTTGGGGCAGGGTTGGTCCTACGAGCAGTACTTC. This sequence encodes CASSLGQGWSYEQYF. The chain uses TRBV5-1 and TRBJ2-7; possible D gene TRBD1, 5 bases. Trimming pared 0 bases from V and 1 base from J, leaving 11 bases between. CDR1 and CDR2 (germline): SGHRS, YFSETQ. The CDR3 extends over 15 amino acids.

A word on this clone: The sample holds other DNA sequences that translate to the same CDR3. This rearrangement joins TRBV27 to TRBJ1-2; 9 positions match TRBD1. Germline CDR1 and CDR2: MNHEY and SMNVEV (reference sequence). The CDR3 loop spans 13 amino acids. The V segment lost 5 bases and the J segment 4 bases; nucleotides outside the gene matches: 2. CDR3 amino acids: CASSLTGGYGYTF. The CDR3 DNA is TGTGCCAGCAGTCTGACAGGGGGCTATGGCTACACCTTC.

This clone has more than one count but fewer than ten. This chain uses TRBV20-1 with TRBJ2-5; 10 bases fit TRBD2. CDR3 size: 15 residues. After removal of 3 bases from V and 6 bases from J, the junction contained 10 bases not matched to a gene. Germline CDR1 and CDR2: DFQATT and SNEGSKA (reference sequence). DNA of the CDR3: TGCAGTGCTAGTACCGGGACTAGCGTTTATCAGACCCAGTACTTC. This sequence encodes CSASTGTSVYQTQYF.